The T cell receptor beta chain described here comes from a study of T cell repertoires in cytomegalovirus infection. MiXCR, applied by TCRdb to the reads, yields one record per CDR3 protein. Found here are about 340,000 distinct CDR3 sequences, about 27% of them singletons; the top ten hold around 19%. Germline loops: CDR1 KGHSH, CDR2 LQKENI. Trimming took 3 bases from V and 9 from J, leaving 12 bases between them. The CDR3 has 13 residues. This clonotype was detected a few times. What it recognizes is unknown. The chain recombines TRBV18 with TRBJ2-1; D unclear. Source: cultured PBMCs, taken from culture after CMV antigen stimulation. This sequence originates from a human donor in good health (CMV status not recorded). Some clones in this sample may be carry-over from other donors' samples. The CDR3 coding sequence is TGTGCCAGCTCACCGCGAAGAGACGGTGAGCAGTTCTTC. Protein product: CASSPRRDGEQFF. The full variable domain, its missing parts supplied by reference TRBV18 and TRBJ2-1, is NAGVMQNPRHLVRRRGQEARLRCSPMKGHSHVYWYRQLPEEGLKFMVYLQKENIIDESGMPKERFSAEFPKEGPSILRIQQVVRGDSAAYFCASSPRRDGEQFFGPGTRLTVL.